These 25 T cell receptor beta chains were sequenced from one sample in a study of shared clonotypes between healthy human individuals. Generated by immunoSEQ multiplex PCR, the TCRdb table keeps only in-frame clones and is missing some. Of about 1.1 million clones listed, around three quarters are singletons. Sequencing was carried out using memory CD4+ T cells from PBMCs. Regarding subset: CD45RA-negative fraction. The receptors originated from a young man in good health. Some clones in this sample may be carry-over from other donors' samples.

A word on this clone: The sample carries other DNA sequences with the same CDR3. The chain links TRBV5-1 to TRBJ2-7; D remains ambiguous. V was trimmed by 0 bases and J by 1 base, leaving 5 bases between them. Per the germline V gene, CDR1 is SGHRS and CDR2 is YFSETQ. CDR3 length equals 13 residues. CDR3 DNA sequence: TGCGCCAGCAGCTTGGGCAGGTCCTACGAGCAGTACTTC. As protein: CASSLGRSYEQYF.

The chain couples TRBV5-1 to TRBJ2-1, with a weak D call TRBD1 (5 bases). The CDR3 has 15 amino acids. Trimming pared 0 bases from V and 2 bases from J, leaving 9 bases between. The germline V gene has CDR1 SGHRS and CDR2 YFSETQ. In DNA form, the CDR3 reads TGCGCCAGCAGCTTGGCAGGGTTCCCCTACAATGAGCAGTTCTTC. As protein: CASSLAGFPYNEQFF.

This clone is a singleton in its sample. The chain employs TRBV5-1 and TRBJ1-3; 7 bases fit TRBD1. The CDR3 is 17 residues long. Trimming removed 4 bases from V and 0 bases from J; junction bases left unmatched: 10. Germline V gives CDR1 SGHRS, CDR2 YFSETQ. The CDR3 region has the DNA TGCGCCAGCAGCCAACGCCCGACAGGGAACTCTGGAAACACCATATATTTT. Amino acid sequence: CASSQRPTGNSGNTIYF.

This chain joins TRBV6-1 and TRBJ1-3, with D possibly being TRBD1 (5 bases). The CDR3 covers 15 residues. V was shortened by 6 bases and J by 0 bases, with 12 bases between the two germline ends. Germline lookup yields CDR1 MNHNS and CDR2 SASEGT. This CDR3 reads CASRRDLSSGNTIYF. CDR3 nucleotides: TGTGCCAGCAGGCGGGACCTCAGCTCTGGAAACACCATATATTTT.

The J gene is TRBJ1-4, the V gene TRBV6-1, with 7 bases matching TRBD1. The CDR3 is made up of 14 amino acids. Germline V gene sequence: CDR1 MNHNS, CDR2 SASEGT. V trimming: 7 bases; J trimming: 4 bases; junction bases outside the gene matches: 6. CDR3 in amino acids: CASIDRALNEKLFF. In nucleotides, the CDR3 is TGTGCCAGCATAGACAGGGCCCTTAATGAAAAACTGTTTTTT.

The rearrangement uses TRBV7-3 and TRBJ1-1; D uncertain. V lost 5 bases to trimming and J lost 0 bases, with 10 bases between them. Germline V CDR1 and CDR2: SGHTA, FQGTGA. The CDR3 has 14 amino acids. CDR3 in DNA: TGTGCCAGCAGCCCCGGAGGGATGAACACTGAAGCTTTCTTT. It encodes CASSPGGMNTEAFF. The entire variable domain, with the rest obtained from reference TRBV7-3 and TRBJ1-1, is as follows: GAGVSQTPSNKVTEKGKYVELRCDPISGHTALYWYRQSLGQGPEFLIYFQGTGAADDSGLPNDRFFAVRPEGSVSTLKIQRTERGDSAVYLCASSPGGMNTEAFFGQGTRLTVV.

This clone occurred once. The same CDR3 arises from other DNA sequences in this sample as well. The chain couples TRBV7-2 to TRBJ2-5; D is possibly TRBD2 (5 bases). The CDR3 has 14 amino acids. Trimming pared 1 base from V and 4 bases from J, leaving 10 bases between. From germline, CDR1 is SGHTA and CDR2 FQGNSA. DNA of the CDR3: TGTGCCAGCAGCTTAGGAGGGAGAAGAGAGACCCAGTACTTC. Amino acid sequence: CASSLGGRRETQYF. The entire variable domain, with the rest obtained from reference TRBV7-2 and TRBJ2-5, is as follows: GAGVSQSPSNKVTEKGKDVELRCDPISGHTALYWYRQSLGQGLEFLIYFQGNSAPDKSGLPSDRFSAERTGGSVSTLTIQRTQQEDSAVYLCASSLGGRRETQYFGPGTRLLVL.

This clone was seen a handful of times. A junction boundary mismatches the germline segment, possibly from a read error. The chain uses TRBV6-5 and TRBJ1-3; TRBD1 matches at 7 bases. This CDR3 is built from 15 residues. The germline V gene has CDR1 MNHEY and CDR2 SVGAGI. The CDR3 here is CASSPRQGTGNTTYF. In DNA, the CDR3 is TGTGCCAGCAGCCCCCGACAGGGAACTGGAAACACCACATATTTT.

This chain connects TRBV30 to TRBJ2-1, with a weak D call TRBD2 (5 bases). From germline, CDR1 is GTSNPN and CDR2 SVGIG (reference sequence). There are 15 residues in the CDR3. The germline V and J ends were trimmed by 4 bases and 6 bases, with 19 bases remaining between them. CDR3 nucleotides: TGTGCCTGGAATGCCCTCGGCCCTAGCACCAATGAGCAGTTCTTC. This translates into CAWNALGPSTNEQFF.

The chain carries TRBV6-1 and TRBJ2-3; TRBD1 matches 8 bases. Germline V gene data show CDR1 as MNHNS and CDR2 as SASEGT. Losses at the gene ends were 9 bases for V and 4 bases for J; bases not matched to a gene: 3. The CDR3 is 12 residues long. The CDR3 nucleotides are TGTGCCAGTGGACAGGGTCCAGATACGCAGTATTTT. This gives the protein CASGQGPDTQYF.

A few counts support this clone. The chain employs TRBV4-3 and TRBJ1-1; possible D gene TRBD1, 6 bases. Deletions cut 0 bases from V and 0 bases from J, with 14 bases between. Germline CDR1 is LGHNA and CDR2 is YSLEER. The CDR3 has 17 residues. CDR3 bases: TGCGCCAGCAGCCAAGAAGCAACAGGGACAATGAACACTGAAGCTTTCTTT. Protein sequence: CASSQEATGTMNTEAFF.

This clone was detected only a few times. The rearrangement joins TRBV5-5 to TRBJ1-2; possibly TRBD1 for D (5 bases). V lost 5 bases to trimming and J lost 2 bases, with 16 bases between them. The CDR3 is 15 amino acids. The germline V gene encodes CDR1 SGHKS and CDR2 YYEKEE (reference sequence). CDR3 nucleotides: TGTGCCAGCAGGTTGACAGACTACTCGAACTATGGCTACACCTTC. Protein sequence: CASRLTDYSNYGYTF.

This clone came up many times. This chain joins TRBV5-1 and TRBJ1-1; 7 positions agree with TRBD1. The trim removed 1 base at V and 0 bases at J, leaving 9 bases unmatched. Germline-derived CDR1 and CDR2 are SGHRS and YFSETQ. CDR3 length equals 17 residues. The CDR3 DNA sequence: TGCGCCAGCAGCTTGCCCCCCCGACAGGGAATGAACACTGAAGCTTTCTTT. Translated, it gives CASSLPPRQGMNTEAFF.

This chain joins TRBV18 and TRBJ1-5; 7 nucleotides match TRBD1. Germline CDR1 and CDR2: KGHSH and LQKENI. The V gene end was trimmed by 10 bases and the J gene end by 7 bases; junction bases not matched to a gene: 10. CDR3 size: 13 residues. CDR3 DNA sequence: TGTGCCACCATACAGGGGACTGGCCAGCCCCAGCATTTT. This gives the protein CATIQGTGQPQHF.

The chain recombines TRBV28 with TRBJ1-2; tentative D call: TRBD1 (6 bases). This CDR3 contains 17 residues. V was trimmed by 3 bases and J by 5 bases, leaving 22 bases between them. The germline V gene encodes CDR1 MDHEN and CDR2 SYDVKM. CDR3 protein: CASSLGGQGGFRYGYTF. The CDR3 DNA sequence: TGTGCCAGCAGTTTGGGGGGACAAGGCGGTTTTCGGTATGGCTACACCTTC.

This chain connects TRBV28 to TRBJ1-5, with TRBD1 matching over 8 bases. This CDR3 has 14 amino acids. CDR1 is MDHEN and CDR2 is SYDVKM in the germline V gene. V lost 6 bases, J lost 1 base, and 2 bases stayed unmatched. CDR3 sequence: CASSRTGSNQPQHF. CDR3 coding DNA: TGTGCCAGCAGCCGGACAGGGAGCAATCAGCCCCAGCATTTT.

CDR3 region: CAWRGPGLLTDTQYF. CDR3 nucleotides: TGTGCCTGGAGGGGTCCAGGGTTGCTCACAGATACGCAGTATTTT. V and J are TRBV30 and TRBJ2-3; D is possibly TRBD1 (5 bases). Between the trimmed V and J ends, which lost 3 bases and 2 bases, there was a span of 15 bases. Germline loops: CDR1 GTSNPN, CDR2 SVGIG (reference sequence). The CDR3 has 15 residues.

The gene calls are TRBV4-3 and TRBJ1-1; tentative D call: TRBD1 (5 bases). The length of the CDR3 is 17 residues. CDR1 and CDR2 from the germline V gene are LGHNA and YSLEER. V was clipped by 4 bases and J by 4 bases, with 22 bases between them. The CDR3 nucleotides are TGCGCCAGCAGCCCCACCGCAAGGGGCGCGGGGGGCACTGAAGCTTTCTTT. Protein product: CASSPTARGAGGTEAFF.

The table lists this clone with a few counts. This chain joins TRBV5-4 and TRBJ2-3, with D unclear. The CDR3 spans 14 residues. Per the germline V gene, CDR1 is SGHNT and CDR2 is YYREEE (reference sequence). V was pared by 2 bases and J by 1 base, with 8 bases between. Here the CDR3 DNA reads TGTGCCAGCAGCTTAACCTTTCGCACAGATACGCAGTATTTT. This translates into CASSLTFRTDTQYF.

The chain couples TRBV7-3 to TRBJ2-2; D gene unclear. Per the germline V gene, CDR1 is SGHTA and CDR2 is FQGTGA. This CDR3 is built from 13 residues. V lost 5 bases and J lost 5, with 9 bases in between. The CDR3 region has the DNA TGTGCCAGCAGCCCCCGGGTGACCGGGGAGCTGTTTTTT. Protein sequence: CASSPRVTGELFF.

As concerns this clone: Additional DNA sequences in this sample encode the identical CDR3. The chain has TRBV5-4 and TRBJ1-3, with D maybe TRBD1 (5 bases). Per the germline V gene, CDR1 is SGHNT and CDR2 is YYREEE (reference sequence). This CDR3 comprises 14 residues. The V gene lost 0 bases and the J gene lost 4 bases, with 8 bases spanning the gap. The DNA of the CDR3 is TGTGCCAGCAGCTTGGCAGGGACCGGAAACACCATATATTTT. Translating gives CASSLAGTGNTIYF.

The chain carries TRBV6-1 and TRBJ2-5; 8 bases align to TRBD2. The ends lost 4 bases at V and 2 bases at J; junction bases unmatched: 9. CDR1 MNHNS and CDR2 SASEGT come from the germline V gene. This CDR3 contains 16 residues. CDR3 bases: TGTGCCAGCAGTGTAGGAATGGCTAGCGGGCAAGAGACCCAGTACTTC. It specifies CASSVGMASGQETQYF.

This clone has at least ten counts. The chain has TRBV4-3 and TRBJ2-3; 10 nucleotides match TRBD2. Germline V lookup: CDR1 LGHNA, CDR2 YSLEER. The CDR3 has 17 residues. Trimming at V came to 4 bases and at J to 1 base, leaving 8 bases not matched to a gene. The CDR3: CASSPLLLAGGTDTQYF. DNA of the CDR3: TGCGCCAGCAGCCCTCTCCTTCTAGCGGGGGGCACAGATACGCAGTATTTT.

This clone was observed a handful of times. This chain uses TRBV5-1 with TRBJ1-1; TRBD1 might be the D (6 bases). CDR3 length: 14 amino acids. V gave up 2 bases and J gave up 1 base, with 9 bases separating them. The germline V gene encodes CDR1 SGHRS and CDR2 YFSETQ. Written as DNA, the CDR3 is TGCGCCAGCAGCTTTCTGACAGGGAACACTGAAGCTTTCTTT. It is translated as CASSFLTGNTEAFF.

This chain connects TRBV4-1 to TRBJ2-4; D unclear. Germline CDR1 is MGHRA and CDR2 is YSYEKL. CDR3 length: 14 residues. Trimming left V 3 bases short and J 1 base short, with 7 bases between. This CDR3 is CASSHSDAKNIQYF. Written as DNA, the CDR3 is TGCGCCAGCAGCCATTCGGACGCCAAAAACATTCAGTACTTC.